This TCR beta chain was sequenced during a study of radiotherapy plus CTLA-4 blockade in lung cancer. Study observations and caveats: The study found tumor-derived TCR clones expanded in blood after radiotherapy plus ipilimumab.

Using immunoSEQ multiplex PCR, the repertoire was profiled, and TCRdb retains in-frame clones only, with some absent. The table includes some 51,000 clones, 70% to 80% detected once. The CDR3 sequence is 12 residues long. Germline lookup yields CDR1 GTSNPN and CDR2 SVGIG (reference sequence). With respect to this clone: What it binds is unknown.

The sequencing used peripheral blood, collected from a patient treated with radiotherapy plus ipilimumab. This clonotype originated in a human donor with non-small cell lung cancer who had a complete response to radiotherapy plus ipilimumab. The chain combines TRBV30 with TRBJ2-7; a possible D gene is TRBD1 (6 bases). The CDR3 loop is CAYRDTAYEQYF. The CDR3 nucleotides read TGTGCATACCGGGACACAGCCTACGAGCAGTACTTC. The complete variable domain, with remaining parts taken from reference TRBV30 and TRBJ2-7, reads SQTIHQWPATLVQPVGSPLSLECTVEGTSNPNLYWYRQAAGRGLQLLFYSVGIGQISSEVPQNLSASRPQDRQFILSSKKLLLSDSGFYLCAYRDTAYEQYFGPGTRLTVT.